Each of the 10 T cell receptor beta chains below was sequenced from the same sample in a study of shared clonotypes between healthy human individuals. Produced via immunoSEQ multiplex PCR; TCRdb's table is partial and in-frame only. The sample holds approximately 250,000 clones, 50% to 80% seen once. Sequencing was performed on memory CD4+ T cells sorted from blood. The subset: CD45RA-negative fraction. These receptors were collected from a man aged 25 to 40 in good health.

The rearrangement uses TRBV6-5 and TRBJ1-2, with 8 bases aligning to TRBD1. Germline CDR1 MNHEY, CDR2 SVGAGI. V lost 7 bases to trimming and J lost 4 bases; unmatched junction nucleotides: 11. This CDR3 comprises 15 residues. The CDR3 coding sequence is TGTGCCAGCAACCCCTCAGGGGGCGGAGGCTATGGCTACACCTTC. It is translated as CASNPSGGGGYGYTF.

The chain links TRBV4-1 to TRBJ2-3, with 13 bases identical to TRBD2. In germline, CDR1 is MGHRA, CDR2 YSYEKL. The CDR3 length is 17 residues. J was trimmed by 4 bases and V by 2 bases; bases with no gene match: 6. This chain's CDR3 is CASSQSGLAGVSDTQYF. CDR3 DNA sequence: TGCGCCAGCAGCCAATCAGGACTAGCGGGAGTTTCAGATACGCAGTATTTT.

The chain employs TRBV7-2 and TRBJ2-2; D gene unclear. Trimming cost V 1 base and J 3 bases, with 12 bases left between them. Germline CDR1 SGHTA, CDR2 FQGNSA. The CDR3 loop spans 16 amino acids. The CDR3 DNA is TGTGCCAGCAGCTTAGGGAGTTTACCGCACACCGGGGAGCTGTTTTTT. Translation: CASSLGSLPHTGELFF.

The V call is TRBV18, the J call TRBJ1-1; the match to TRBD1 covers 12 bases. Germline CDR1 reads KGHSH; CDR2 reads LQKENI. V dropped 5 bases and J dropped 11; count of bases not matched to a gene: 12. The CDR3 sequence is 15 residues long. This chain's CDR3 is CASSSSGTGGASAFF. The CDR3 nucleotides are TGTGCCAGCTCATCCTCCGGGACAGGGGGCGCGTCGGCTTTCTTT.

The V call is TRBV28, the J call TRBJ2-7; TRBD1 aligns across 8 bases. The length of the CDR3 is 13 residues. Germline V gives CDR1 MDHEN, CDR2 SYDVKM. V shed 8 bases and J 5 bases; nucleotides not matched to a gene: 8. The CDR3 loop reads CASRPGQVNEQYF. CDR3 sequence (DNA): TGTGCCAGCCGCCCGGGACAGGTTAACGAGCAGTACTTC.

CDR3 amino acids: CASSLSGRSSYEQYF. In DNA, the CDR3 is TGTGCCAGCAGTTTGAGCGGGAGGAGCTCCTACGAGCAGTACTTC. V gene TRBV5-6 combines with J gene TRBJ2-7; 9 bases are shared with TRBD2. Germline V gene sequence: CDR1 SGHDT, CDR2 YYEEEE. J gave up 0 bases and V 5 bases, and 6 bases lay outside the gene matches. This CDR3 contains 15 residues.

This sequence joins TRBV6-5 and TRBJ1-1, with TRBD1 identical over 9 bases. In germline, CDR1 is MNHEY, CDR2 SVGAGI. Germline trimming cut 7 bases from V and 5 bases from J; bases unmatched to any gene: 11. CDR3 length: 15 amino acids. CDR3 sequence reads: CASNLGQGRFTEAFF. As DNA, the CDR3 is TGTGCCAGCAATCTTGGACAGGGGAGGTTTACTGAAGCTTTCTTT.

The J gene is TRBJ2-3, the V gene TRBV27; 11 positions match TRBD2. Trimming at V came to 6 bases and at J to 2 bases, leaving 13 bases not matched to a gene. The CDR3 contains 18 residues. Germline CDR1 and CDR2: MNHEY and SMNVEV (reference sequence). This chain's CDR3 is CASSHQGTSGEDTDTQYF. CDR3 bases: TGTGCCAGCAGCCACCAGGGGACTAGCGGAGAAGACACAGATACGCAGTATTTT.

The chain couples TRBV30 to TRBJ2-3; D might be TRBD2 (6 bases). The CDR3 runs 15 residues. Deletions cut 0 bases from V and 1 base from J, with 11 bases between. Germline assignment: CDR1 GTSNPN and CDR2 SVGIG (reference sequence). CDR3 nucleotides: TGTGCCTGGAGTGTACCGGGCGGGGGCACAGATACGCAGTATTTT. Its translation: CAWSVPGGGTDTQYF.

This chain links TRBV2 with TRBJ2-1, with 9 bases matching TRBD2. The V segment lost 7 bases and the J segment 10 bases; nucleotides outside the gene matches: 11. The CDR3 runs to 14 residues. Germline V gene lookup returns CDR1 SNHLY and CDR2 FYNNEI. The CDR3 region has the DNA TGTGCCAGCACGTCGATAGCGGGAGTGAGGGAGCAGTTCTTC. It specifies CASTSIAGVREQFF.